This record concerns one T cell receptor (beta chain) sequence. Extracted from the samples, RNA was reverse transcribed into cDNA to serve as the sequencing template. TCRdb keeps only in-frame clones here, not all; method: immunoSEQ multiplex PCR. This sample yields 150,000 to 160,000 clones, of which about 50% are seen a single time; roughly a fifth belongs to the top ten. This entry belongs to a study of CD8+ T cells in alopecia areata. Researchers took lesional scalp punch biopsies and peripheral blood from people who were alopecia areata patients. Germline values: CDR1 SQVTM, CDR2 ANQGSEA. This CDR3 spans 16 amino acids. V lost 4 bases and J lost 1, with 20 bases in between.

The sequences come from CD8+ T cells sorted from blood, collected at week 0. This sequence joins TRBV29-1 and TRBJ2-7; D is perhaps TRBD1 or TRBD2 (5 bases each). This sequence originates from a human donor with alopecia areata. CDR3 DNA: TGCAGCGTTGTAAGTAGTGAGGGTGACAGTTCCTACGAGCAGTACTTC. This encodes CSVVSSEGDSSYEQYF.